The source of this T cell receptor (beta chain) is a study of blood T cell repertoires in COVID-19. Study context: Donors in the United States, Italy and Spain gave samples during acute or convalescent COVID-19. The cDNA or gDNA used as material had been derived from T cells, B-cell-depleted T cells, or PBMCs.

Germline V gene data show CDR1 as SGHVS and CDR2 as FNYEAQ. There are 14 residues in the CDR3. V dropped 1 base and J dropped 7; count of bases not matched to a gene: 0. Generated by immunoSEQ multiplex PCR, the TCRdb table keeps only in-frame clones and is missing some. The table lists just over 250,000 clones, about 88% of them singletons, with approximately 3.7% in the top ten. The origin of this receptor is a man between 60 and 75 years old who had recovered from COVID-19. The sequencing input was peripheral blood. The V and J genes are TRBV7-6 and TRBJ2-4, with 11 bases lining up with TRBD2. The CDR3 nucleotides are TGTGCCAGCAGCTTAGTAGCGGGGGGGAACATTCAGTACTTC. Translated: CASSLVAGGNIQYF.